A selection of T cell receptor beta chains follows, all from one sample in a study of CXCR3-negative and CXCR3-positive naive CD8 T cells. From the 5' RACE reads, TCRdb lists one entry per CDR3 protein and no DNA. The data show around 60,000 distinct CDR3 sequences, and the top ten clones hold more than 0.5%. The specimen was naive CXCR3+ CD8+ T cells from blood. The receptors were sampled from a human donor in good health. Some clones in this sample may be carry-over from other donors' samples. The CDR3 runs from the conserved cysteine through the conserved F or W.

J: TRBJ2-7; V: TRBV7-3; length: 15; CDR3: CASSFPAGISYEQYF
J: TRBJ2-1; V: TRBV28; length: 14; CDR3: CASSSRLAHNEQFF
J: TRBJ2-7; V: TRBV5-5; length: 14; CDR3: CASISGGATYERYF
J: TRBJ2-7; V: TRBV29-1; length: 14; CDR3: CSVAEGVVVYEQYF
J: TRBJ1-1; V: TRBV28; length: 18; CDR3: CASSLLGQSEPMNTEAFF
J: TRBJ1-1; V: TRBV29-1; length: 13; CDR3: CSVERQGSTEAFF
J: TRBJ2-7; V: TRBV29-1; length: 13; CDR3: CSVPGQGTYEQYF
J: TRBJ1-2; V: TRBV12-3/TRBV12-4; length: 15; CDR3: CASSLGRRGGYGYTF
J: TRBJ2-7; V: TRBV28; length: 17; CDR3: CASSWPVGQGAQYEQYF
J: TRBJ2-1; V: TRBV3-1; length: 15; CDR3: CASKTGTEAYNEQFF
J: TRBJ1-2; V: TRBV6-5; length: 15; CDR3: CASSFGTAPNYGYTF
J: TRBJ1-4; V: TRBV9; length: 15; CDR3: CASSEVGQTNEKLFF
J: TRBJ2-3; V: TRBV12-3/TRBV12-4; length: 17; CDR3: CASSHLFGPSARDTQYF
J: TRBJ2-4; V: TRBV6-6; length: 13; CDR3: CACTPLAKNIQYF
J: TRBJ2-7; V: TRBV28; length: 15; CDR3: CATEEYGGDRYEQYF
J: TRBJ1-1; V: TRBV29-1; length: 13; CDR3: CSVETGGSTEAFF
J: TRBJ2-7; V: TRBV27; length: 17; CDR3: CASTTGTGGGRSYEQYF
J: TRBJ1-1; V: TRBV7-3; length: 14; CDR3: CASSPQGGSAEAFF
J: TRBJ2-3; V: TRBV9; length: 16; CDR3: CASSPEGTESTDTQYF
J: TRBJ2-2; V: TRBV24-1; length: 15; CDR3: CATSDLPRTPGELFF
J: TRBJ2-1; V: TRBV29-1; length: 12; CDR3: CSVETRGNEQFF
J: TRBJ2-3; V: TRBV7-2; length: 16; CDR3: CASSVSLAPSTDTQYF
J: TRBJ2-4; V: TRBV5-6; length: 16; CDR3: CASSLELARIKNIQYF
J: TRBJ2-2; V: TRBV20-1; length: 11; CDR3: CSATQTGELFF
J: TRBJ1-6; V: TRBV6-6; length: 15; CDR3: CASSVLGQPYSPLHF
J: TRBJ1-1; V: TRBV25-1; length: 14; CDR3: CASRGPGPNTEAFF
J: TRBJ1-2; V: TRBV29-1; length: 12; CDR3: CSVEDSEGGIIF